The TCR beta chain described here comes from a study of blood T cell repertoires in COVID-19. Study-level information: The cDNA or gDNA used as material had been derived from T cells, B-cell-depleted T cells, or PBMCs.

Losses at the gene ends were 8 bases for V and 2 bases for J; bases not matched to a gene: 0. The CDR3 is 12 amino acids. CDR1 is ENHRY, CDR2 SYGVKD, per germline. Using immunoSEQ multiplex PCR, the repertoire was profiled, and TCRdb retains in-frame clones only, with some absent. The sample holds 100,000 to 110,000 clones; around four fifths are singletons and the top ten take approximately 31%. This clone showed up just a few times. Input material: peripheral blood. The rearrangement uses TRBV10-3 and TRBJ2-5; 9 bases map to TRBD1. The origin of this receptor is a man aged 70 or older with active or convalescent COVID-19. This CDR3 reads CAIGQGQETQYF. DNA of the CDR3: TGTGCCATCGGACAGGGGCAAGAGACCCAGTACTTC.